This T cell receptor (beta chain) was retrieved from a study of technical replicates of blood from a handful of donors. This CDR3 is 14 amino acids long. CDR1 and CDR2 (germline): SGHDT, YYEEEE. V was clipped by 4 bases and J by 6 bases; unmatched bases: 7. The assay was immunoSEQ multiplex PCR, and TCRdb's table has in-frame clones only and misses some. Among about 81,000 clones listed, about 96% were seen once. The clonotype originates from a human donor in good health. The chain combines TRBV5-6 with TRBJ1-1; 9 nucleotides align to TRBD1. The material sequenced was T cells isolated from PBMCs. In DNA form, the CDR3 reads TGTGCCAGCAGCCCCCCGGACAGGGGATCTGAAGCTTTCTTT. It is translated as CASSPPDRGSEAFF. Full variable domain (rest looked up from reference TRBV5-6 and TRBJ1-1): DAGVTQSPTHLIKTRGQQVTLRCSPKSGHDTVSWYQQALGQGPQFIFQYYEEEERQRGNFPDRFSGHQFPNYSSELNVNALLLGDSALYLCASSPPDRGSEAFFGQGTRLTVV.